These 25 T cell receptor beta chains were sequenced from one sample in a study of pediatric ulcerative colitis. TCRdb's table, derived via immunoSEQ multiplex PCR, lists solely in-frame clones and lacks some. The sample has several thousand clones; roughly 87% are singletons. The sequencing input was blood. These receptors all stem from a boy aged 5 to 17 with mild ulcerative colitis.

The chain recombines TRBV6-5 with TRBJ1-5, with D hard to call. The CDR3 runs 13 residues. Germline lookup yields CDR1 MNHEY and CDR2 SVGAGI. With 6 bases removed from V and 0 bases from J, the gap between germline ends came to 6 bases. CDR3: CASSLSSNQPQHF. The CDR3 region has the DNA TGTGCCAGCAGCCTAAGTAGCAATCAGCCCCAGCATTTT.

This clone was counted between two and nine times. This rearrangement joins TRBV2 to TRBJ1-2; D is uncertain. V gave up 4 bases and J gave up 7 bases, with 19 bases separating them. CDR3 length: 15 residues. CDR1 SNHLY and CDR2 FYNNEI come from the germline V gene. CDR3 region: CASSVSFRPKSGYTF. For the CDR3, the DNA is TGTGCCAGCAGTGTATCATTTCGACCCAAATCTGGCTACACCTTC.

The CDR3 DNA follows: TGTGCCAGTAGTATCGGGTACACCGGGGAGCTGTTTTTT. Amino acid sequence: CASSIGYTGELFF. The chain couples TRBV19 to TRBJ2-2; D is uncertain. Germline lookup yields CDR1 LNHDA and CDR2 SQIVND (reference sequence). The CDR3 is 13 amino acids. V dropped 3 bases and J dropped 3 bases, with 5 bases sitting between them. Full variable domain (missing parts from reference TRBV19 and TRBJ2-2): DGGITQSPKYLFRKEGQNVTLSCEQNLNHDAMYWYRQDPGQGLRLIYYSQIVNDFQKGDIAEGYSVSREKKESFPLTVTSAQKNPTAFYLCASSIGYTGELFFGEGSRLTVL.

The V and J genes are TRBV28 and TRBJ2-1; 8 nucleotides line up with TRBD1. Germline CDR1 MDHEN, CDR2 SYDVKM. The junction had 13 bases not matched to a gene; V was cut back by 5 bases and J by 7 bases. This CDR3 contains 16 residues. The chain's CDR3 is CASSPWTGSRRNEQFF. The CDR3 coding sequence is TGTGCCAGCAGTCCGTGGACAGGGTCCCGCCGGAATGAGCAGTTCTTC. The full variable domain, its missing parts supplied by reference TRBV28 and TRBJ2-1, is DVKVTQSSRYLVKRTGEKVFLECVQDMDHENMFWYRQDPGLGLRLIYFSYDVKMKEKGDIPEGYSVSREKKERFSLILESASTNQTSMYLCASSPWTGSRRNEQFFGPGTRLTVL.

The chain uses TRBV28 and TRBJ2-1; D perhaps matches TRBD2 (6 bases). Trimming stripped 10 bases from V and 9 bases from J, with 13 bases between. Germline-derived CDR1 and CDR2 are MDHEN and SYDVKM. The CDR3 has 11 residues. The CDR3 DNA is TGTGCCATCGGACGACTAGTTGAGCAGTTCTTC. This sequence encodes CAIGRLVEQFF.

This clone was detected once. J is TRBJ1-5 and V is TRBV28; 8 bases are a match to TRBD1. Germline V gives CDR1 MDHEN, CDR2 SYDVKM. The CDR3 has 16 amino acids. With 2 bases clipped from V and 6 bases from J, the junction kept 9 bases outside the gene matches. CDR3 nucleotide sequence: TGTGCCAGCAGTTTAGTCGGACAGGGAATCGGTCAGCCCCAGCATTTT. This translates into CASSLVGQGIGQPQHF. Combining the CDR3 with reference TRBV28 and TRBJ1-5 gives the whole variable domain DVKVTQSSRYLVKRTGEKVFLECVQDMDHENMFWYRQDPGLGLRLIYFSYDVKMKEKGDIPEGYSVSREKKERFSLILESASTNQTSMYLCASSLVGQGIGQPQHFGDGTRLSIL.

The chain couples TRBV6-1 to TRBJ1-1; tentative D call: TRBD1 (6 bases). Germline loops: CDR1 MNHNS, CDR2 SASEGT. The length of the CDR3 is 15 residues. V lost 3 bases, J lost 4 bases, and 15 bases lay in between. Here the CDR3 DNA reads TGTGCCAGCAGTGACGCAGGGGCGTTTTCCACTGAAGCTTTCTTT. Amino acids: CASSDAGAFSTEAFF.

A single count supports this clone. The chain links TRBV6-1 to TRBJ2-5, with 7 nucleotides matching TRBD2. Germline lookup yields CDR1 MNHNS and CDR2 SASEGT. V lost 3 bases and J lost 2; bases outside the gene matches: 6. This CDR3 comprises 15 residues. The DNA of the CDR3 is TGTGCCAGCAGTGACGGACTAGGTCCTCAAGAGACCCAGTACTTC. Its protein product is CASSDGLGPQETQYF.

J is TRBJ2-7 and V is TRBV4-2; tentatively, D is TRBD2 (5 bases). The CDR3 loop spans 15 amino acids. Germline CDR1 is LGHNA and CDR2 is YNFKEQ. V was cut by 0 bases and J by 7 bases, with 16 bases left in between. The CDR3 DNA sequence: TGTGCCAGCAGCCAAGATGGCCAGCGGTCGGGGGAGCAGTACTTC. Its protein is CASSQDGQRSGEQYF.

The chain links TRBV29-1 to TRBJ1-1; no firm D call. This CDR3 has 13 residues. Germline CDR1 SQVTM, CDR2 ANQGSEA. V gave up 3 bases and J gave up 1 base, with 9 bases separating them. CDR3 nucleotide sequence: TGCAGCGTTGAGGGCAGGACGAACACTGAAGCTTTCTTT. It codes for CSVEGRTNTEAFF.

This chain links TRBV14 with TRBJ1-2, with D perhaps TRBD1 (5 bases). This CDR3 is 14 amino acids long. Trimming took off 4 bases at V and 6 bases at J, with 15 bases between the two ends. Germline CDR1 reads SGHDN; CDR2 reads FVKESK. The CDR3: CASSLSSQGDGYTF. Written as DNA, the CDR3 is TGTGCCAGCAGCCTATCCTCCCAGGGAGATGGCTACACCTTC.

This clone was observed once. The chain has TRBV28 and TRBJ2-7; possibly TRBD1 or TRBD2 for D (5 bases each). The length of the CDR3 is 15 residues. The germline gives CDR1 MDHEN, CDR2 SYDVKM. V was trimmed by 3 bases and J by 5 bases, leaving 17 bases between them. CDR3 protein: CASSFLFWGNHEQYF. Here the CDR3 DNA reads TGTGCCAGCAGTTTCTTATTTTGGGGGAATCACGAGCAGTACTTC.

The CDR3 DNA reads as TGTGCCAGCAGGAACCAACAGGGAGGGGAGACCCAGTACTTC. This gives the protein CASRNQQGGETQYF. This rearrangement joins TRBV28 to TRBJ2-5, with D tentatively TRBD2 (7 bases). Between the trimmed V and J ends, which lost 6 bases and 5 bases, there was a span of 16 bases. Germline CDR1 and CDR2: MDHEN and SYDVKM. The CDR3 totals 14 residues.

V is TRBV5-1 and J is TRBJ2-5, with 14 bases fitting TRBD2. Per the germline V gene, CDR1 is SGHRS and CDR2 is YFSETQ. The CDR3 contains 17 residues. The V and J ends lost 3 bases and 4 bases, in that order; junction bases with no gene match: 8. Written as DNA, the CDR3 is TGCGCCAGCAGCTCTAAGGGACTAGCGGGAGTCCCAGAGACCCAGTACTTC. Translated, it gives CASSSKGLAGVPETQYF.

The count of this clone is one. CDR3 in amino acids: CASSPGTGGNEQFF. The DNA for the CDR3 is TGTGCCAGTAGTCCCGGGACAGGGGGCAATGAGCAGTTCTTC. This sequence joins TRBV19 and TRBJ2-1; 11 bases match TRBD1. This CDR3 region has 14 residues. Germline V lookup: CDR1 LNHDA, CDR2 SQIVND (reference sequence). The V and J ends lost 5 bases and 6 bases, in that order; junction bases with no gene match: 3.

This chain links TRBV7-6 with TRBJ1-4; maybe TRBD1 (6 bases). Germline CDR1 SGHVS, CDR2 FNYEAQ. Trimming removed 5 bases at V and 0 bases at J, with 16 bases between. The CDR3 has 17 amino acids. CDR3 in amino acids: CASSPGARETTNEKLFF. The CDR3 coding sequence is TGTGCCAGCAGCCCGGGGGCCAGGGAAACAACTAATGAAAAACTGTTTTTT.

This rearrangement joins TRBV29-1 to TRBJ1-2; D is undetermined. V gave up 4 bases and J gave up 2 bases, with 8 bases separating them. Germline lookup yields CDR1 SQVTM and CDR2 ANQGSEA. This CDR3 region has 12 residues. CDR3 in amino acids: CSVVTRNYGYTF. CDR3 bases: TGCAGCGTTGTAACTCGAAACTATGGCTACACCTTC.

This chain joins TRBV6-5 and TRBJ2-5; TRBD2 is a possible D gene (5 bases). The last part of the DNA fits TRBJ2-7 better; the J call may be wrong. The CDR3 consists of 14 residues. Germline V gene lookup returns CDR1 MNHEY and CDR2 SVGAGI. The CDR3 loop reads CASRLDGVSYEQYF. Here the CDR3 DNA reads TGTGCCAGCAGGCTGGACGGGGTCTCCTACGAGCAGTACTTC.

The J gene is TRBJ2-2, the V gene TRBV6-5; TRBD2 might be the D (6 bases). V was clipped by 6 bases and J by 5 bases, with 13 bases between them. CDR3 size: 14 residues. Germline CDR1 MNHEY, CDR2 SVGAGI. This CDR3 is CASRQGLGTGELFF. The CDR3 nucleotides read TGTGCCAGCAGGCAGGGACTGGGGACCGGGGAGCTGTTTTTT.

This chain connects TRBV2 to TRBJ2-5, with TRBD2 as a possible D gene (6 bases). Trimming stripped 0 bases from V and 5 bases from J, with 7 bases between. Per germline, CDR1 SNHLY and CDR2 FYNNEI. CDR3 length equals 13 residues. Here the CDR3 reads CASSEAGGETQYF. The CDR3 DNA reads TGTGCCAGCAGTGAAGCGGGGGGTGAGACCCAGTACTTC.

This chain connects TRBV30 to TRBJ2-1, with TRBD2 matching 9 bases. The CDR3 has 16 amino acids. Germline V gives CDR1 GTSNPN, CDR2 SVGIG (reference sequence). Trimming at V came to 7 bases and at J to 1 base, leaving 11 bases not matched to a gene. This CDR3 is CASTIRREGSYNEQFF. In DNA form, the CDR3 reads TGTGCCTCCACCATTCGGCGGGAGGGATCCTACAATGAGCAGTTCTTC.

This sequence joins TRBV19 and TRBJ2-7; the D gene is possibly TRBD1 (6 bases). The CDR3 has 15 residues. V was trimmed by 3 bases and J by 7 bases, leaving 19 bases between them. Per germline, CDR1 LNHDA and CDR2 SQIVND (reference sequence). The CDR3 DNA reads TGTGCCAGTAGTATCAACAGGGCTCCTCCGGGGGAGCAGTACTTC. The encoded protein is CASSINRAPPGEQYF.

The rearrangement links TRBV27 to TRBJ1-5; 8 bases are shared with TRBD1. The CDR3 consists of 15 residues. With 5 bases clipped from V and 4 bases from J, the junction kept 7 bases outside the gene matches. Germline CDR1 is MNHEY and CDR2 is SMNVEV (reference sequence). This CDR3 is CASSPRDRQNQPQHF. CDR3 coding DNA: TGTGCCAGCAGTCCCCGGGACAGGCAAAATCAGCCCCAGCATTTT.

This clone was observed a single time. The chain is built from TRBV12-2 and TRBJ2-5; the table's D call TRBD2 went unverified against the DNA. TRBV12-2 is marked as a pseudogene. This CDR3 spans 14 amino acids. CDR3 bases: TGTGCAAGTCGCGTCCCGGGAGAAGGGGAGACCCAGTACTTC. This sequence encodes CASRVPGEGETQYF.

This clone has just one count. The V call is TRBV2, the J call TRBJ2-7; D gene ambiguous. The V and J ends lost 10 bases and 3 bases respectively, with 10 bases between them. Looked up from germline, CDR1 is SNHLY and CDR2 is FYNNEI. This CDR3 contains 11 residues. The CDR3 sequence: CATSSFYEQYF. The CDR3 nucleotides are TGTGCCACCTCATCATTCTACGAGCAGTACTTC.